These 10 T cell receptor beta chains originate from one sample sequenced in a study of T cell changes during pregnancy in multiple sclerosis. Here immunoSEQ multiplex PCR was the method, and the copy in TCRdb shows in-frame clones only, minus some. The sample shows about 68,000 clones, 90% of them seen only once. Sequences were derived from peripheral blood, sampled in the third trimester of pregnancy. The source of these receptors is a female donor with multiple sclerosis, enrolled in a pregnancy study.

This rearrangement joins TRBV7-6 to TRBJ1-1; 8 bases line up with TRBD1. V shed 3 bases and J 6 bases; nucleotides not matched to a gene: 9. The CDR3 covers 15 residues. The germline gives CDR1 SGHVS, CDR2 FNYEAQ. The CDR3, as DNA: TGTGCCAGCAGCTTTCCTGGACAGGGACAACCTGAAGCTTTCTTT. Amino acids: CASSFPGQGQPEAFF.

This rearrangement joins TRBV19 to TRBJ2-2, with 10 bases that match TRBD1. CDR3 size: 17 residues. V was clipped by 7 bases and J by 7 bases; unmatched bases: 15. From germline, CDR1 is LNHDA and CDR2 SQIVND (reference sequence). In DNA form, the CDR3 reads TGTGCCAGTAATGACCGTGGGACAGGGGTCGGGAACGGGGAGCTGTTTTTT. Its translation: CASNDRGTGVGNGELFF.

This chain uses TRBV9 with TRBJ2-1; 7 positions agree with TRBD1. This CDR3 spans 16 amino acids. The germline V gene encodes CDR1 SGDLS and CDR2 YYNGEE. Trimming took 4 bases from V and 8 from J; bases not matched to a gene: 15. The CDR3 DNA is TGTGCCAGCAGCTTACGACAGGGAAGGTCCCTCGATGAGCAGTTCTTC. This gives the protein CASSLRQGRSLDEQFF.

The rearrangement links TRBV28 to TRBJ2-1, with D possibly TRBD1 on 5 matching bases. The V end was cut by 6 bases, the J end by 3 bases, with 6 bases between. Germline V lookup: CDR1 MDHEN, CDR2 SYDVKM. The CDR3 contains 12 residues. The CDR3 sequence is CASRDSYNEQFF. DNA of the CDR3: TGTGCCAGCAGAGACAGCTACAATGAGCAGTTCTTC. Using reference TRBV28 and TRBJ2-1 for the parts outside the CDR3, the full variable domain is DVKVTQSSRYLVKRTGEKVFLECVQDMDHENMFWYRQDPGLGLRLIYFSYDVKMKEKGDIPEGYSVSREKKERFSLILESASTNQTSMYLCASRDSYNEQFFGPGTRLTVL.

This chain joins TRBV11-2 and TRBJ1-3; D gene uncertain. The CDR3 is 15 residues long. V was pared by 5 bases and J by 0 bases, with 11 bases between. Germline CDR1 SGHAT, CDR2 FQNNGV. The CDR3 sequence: CASSPLMASGNTIYF. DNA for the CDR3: TGTGCCAGCAGCCCCTTGATGGCCTCTGGAAACACCATATATTTT.

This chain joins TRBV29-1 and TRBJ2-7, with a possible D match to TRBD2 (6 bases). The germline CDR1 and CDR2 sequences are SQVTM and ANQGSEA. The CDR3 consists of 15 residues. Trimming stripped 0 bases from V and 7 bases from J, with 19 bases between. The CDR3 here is CSVEEVWAGRGEQYF. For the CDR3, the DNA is TGCAGCGTTGAAGAGGTCTGGGCGGGGCGCGGGGAGCAGTACTTC.

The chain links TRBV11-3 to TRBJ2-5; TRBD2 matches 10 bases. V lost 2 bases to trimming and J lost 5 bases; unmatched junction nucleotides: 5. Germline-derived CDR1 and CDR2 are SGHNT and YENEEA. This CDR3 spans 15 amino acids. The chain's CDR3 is CASSLSGRAEETQYF. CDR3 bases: TGTGCCAGCAGCTTAAGCGGGAGGGCAGAGGAGACCCAGTACTTC.

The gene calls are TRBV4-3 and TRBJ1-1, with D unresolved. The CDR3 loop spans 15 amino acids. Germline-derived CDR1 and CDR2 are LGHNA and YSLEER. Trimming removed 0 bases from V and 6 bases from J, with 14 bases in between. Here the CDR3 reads CASSQELGSGAEAFF. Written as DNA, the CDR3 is TGCGCCAGCAGCCAAGAGTTAGGAAGCGGTGCTGAAGCTTTCTTT.

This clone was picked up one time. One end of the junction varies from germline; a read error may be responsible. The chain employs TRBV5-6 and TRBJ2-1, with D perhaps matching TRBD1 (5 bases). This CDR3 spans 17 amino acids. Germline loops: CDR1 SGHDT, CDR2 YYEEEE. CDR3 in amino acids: CASSLGVRAYSYNEQFF. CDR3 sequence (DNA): TGTGCCAGCAGTTTGGGTGTCAGGGCCTACTCCTACAATGAGCAGTTCTTC.

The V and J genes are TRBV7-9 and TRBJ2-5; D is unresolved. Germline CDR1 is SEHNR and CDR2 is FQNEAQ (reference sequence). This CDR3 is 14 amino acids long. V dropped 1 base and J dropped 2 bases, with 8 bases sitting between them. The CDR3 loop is CASSLDADQETQYF. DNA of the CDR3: TGTGCCAGCAGCTTAGATGCGGATCAAGAGACCCAGTACTTC.